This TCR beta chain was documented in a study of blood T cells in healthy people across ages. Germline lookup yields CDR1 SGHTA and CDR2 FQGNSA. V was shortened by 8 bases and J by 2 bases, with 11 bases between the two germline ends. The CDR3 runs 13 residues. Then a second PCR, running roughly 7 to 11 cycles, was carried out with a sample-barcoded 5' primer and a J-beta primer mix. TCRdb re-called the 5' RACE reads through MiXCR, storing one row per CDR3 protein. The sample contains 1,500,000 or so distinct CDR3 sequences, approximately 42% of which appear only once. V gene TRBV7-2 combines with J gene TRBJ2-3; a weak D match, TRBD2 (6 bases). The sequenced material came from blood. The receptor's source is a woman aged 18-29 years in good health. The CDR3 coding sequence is TGTGCCAGCCGGGGGACTGCCACAGATACGCAGTATTTT. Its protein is CASRGTATDTQYF.